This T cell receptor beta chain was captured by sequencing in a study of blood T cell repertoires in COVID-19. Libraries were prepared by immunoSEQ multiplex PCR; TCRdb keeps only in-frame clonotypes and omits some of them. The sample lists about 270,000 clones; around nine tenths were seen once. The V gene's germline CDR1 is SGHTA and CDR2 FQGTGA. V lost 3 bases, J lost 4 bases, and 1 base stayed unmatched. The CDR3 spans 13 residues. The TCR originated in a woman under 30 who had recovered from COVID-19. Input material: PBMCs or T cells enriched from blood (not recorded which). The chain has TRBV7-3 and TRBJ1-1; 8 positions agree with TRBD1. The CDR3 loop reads CASSLDRATEAFF. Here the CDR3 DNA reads TGTGCCAGCAGCTTGGACAGGGCCACTGAAGCTTTCTTT.